This T cell receptor beta chain comes out of a study of CD8+CD57+ T cells in acquired aplastic anemia. Whole-study context: Each DNA sample taken from sorted CD4+ and CD8+ cells came to about 3 ug on average. General observations from the study: Patients and controls were found to share around 30 CD8+ CDR3 sequences.

CD8+CD57+ cell expansion, shown by flow cytometry, had occurred in the patients selected for sequencing. Patient blood was sampled before any therapy had been received. Using genomic DNA as the template, TCR beta VDJ and CDR3 profiling was carried out. TCRdb itself ran the reads through MiXCR, one entry per CDR3 protein. The table includes some 150,000 distinct CDR3 sequences, approximately 52% detected once. Trimming took off 7 bases at V and 1 base at J, with 5 bases between the two ends. The CDR3 has 12 residues. Germline CDR1 reads LNHDA; CDR2 reads SQIVND (reference sequence). Notes on this clonotype: Its antigen is unidentified.

This TCR was recovered from a human donor with aplastic anemia. The sample taken for sequencing was sorted CD4+, CD8+, or CD8+CD57+ T cells (not recorded which) from PBMCs. The chain is built from TRBV19 and TRBJ1-5; D perhaps matches TRBD1 (5 bases). The CDR3 nucleotides are TGTGCCAGTACAGGGAGCAATCAGCCCCAGCATTTT. Protein: CASTGSNQPQHF.